These 17 T cell receptor beta chains were all obtained from the same sample, sequenced in a study of regulatory T cells in long-lasting Graves disease. To make TCR beta libraries, researchers used iRepertoire HTBI primers and Arm-PCR of CDR3 regions. TCRdb re-derived calls from the multiplex PCR reads in MiXCR, one entry per CDR3 protein. The table records 360,000 or so distinct CDR3 sequences, 16% of them present only once. Sample time point: newly diagnosed GD, antithyroid drugs for less than 3 months. Making the TCR library involved RNA that had been extracted from PBMCs. Separately, the same data were catalogued under a study of T cells in Graves' hyperthyroidism and ophthalmopathy.

The specimen was peripheral blood mononuclear cells (PBMCs), collected at new diagnosis, from a patient treated with antithyroid drugs. The receptors stem from a man aged 40-55 years with Graves disease.

This clonotype appeared many times. The chain uses TRBV12-3 or TRBV12-4 and TRBJ2-3; the match to TRBD1 covers 7 bases. The ends lost 1 base at V and 2 bases at J; junction bases unmatched: 6. The CDR3 is 16 amino acids. CDR3 sequence: CASSLGTGVITDTQYF. Written as DNA, the CDR3 is TGTGCCAGCAGTTTAGGAACAGGGGTCATCACAGATACGCAGTATTTT.

This clonotype was picked up a small number of times. CDR3 coding DNA: TGTGCCAGCAGCCTACAGGGTTTCACTGAAGCTTTCTTT. Translating it yields CASSLQGFTEAFF. The chain carries TRBV7-6 and TRBJ1-1; tentative D call: TRBD1 (6 bases). Germline CDR1 reads SGHVS; CDR2 reads FNYEAQ. V shed 5 bases and J shed 4 bases, with 11 bases lying between them. The CDR3 sequence is 13 residues long.

Turning to this clonotype: A much larger clonotype is one base distant, so this may be a read error. The rearrangement joins TRBV6-2 or TRBV6-3 to TRBJ2-3; 7 nucleotides agree with TRBD1. This CDR3 contains 15 residues. CDR1 and CDR2 from the germline V gene are MNHEY and SVGEGT. The CDR3 region has the DNA TGTACCAGCAGTTCGGGACAGTCTAGCACAGATACGCAGTATTTT. Amino acid sequence: CTSSSGQSSTDTQYF.

With respect to this clonotype: A much larger clone differs from this one at a single base, so this may be a read error. This chain joins TRBV7-9 and TRBJ2-1; TRBD1 matches at 7 bases. This CDR3 is 13 amino acids long. Trimming cost V 10 bases and J 10 bases; bases outside gene matches: 13. Germline lookup yields CDR1 SEHNR and CDR2 FQNEAQ (reference sequence). The CDR3 loop reads CATGTESSYEQFF. The CDR3 region has the DNA TGTGCCACAGGGACAGAGAGCTCCTACGAGCAGTTCTTC.

In its sample, this clonotype was seen many times. This rearrangement joins TRBV7-2 to TRBJ2-7, with D maybe TRBD1 (5 bases). The CDR3 is 15 residues long. V lost 1 base and J 1 base, leaving 11 bases between the germline ends. In germline, CDR1 is SGHTA, CDR2 FQGNSA. CDR3 region: CASSLVGAFSYEQYF. The CDR3 DNA is TGTGCCAGCAGCTTAGTAGGGGCTTTTTCCTACGAGCAGTACTTC.

This clonotype was found many times. This chain connects TRBV5-1 to TRBJ1-6; D gene unclear. CDR3 length: 15 residues. V shed 5 bases and J shed 4 bases, with 13 bases lying between them. CDR1 and CDR2 from the germline V gene are SGHRS and YFSETQ. CDR3 coding DNA: TGCGCCAGCAGGCCTACGGGAGTGTATAATTCACCCCTCCACTTT. This gives the protein CASRPTGVYNSPLHF.

A few counts support this clonotype. The genes are TRBV5-1 and TRBJ1-4; D call uncertain. The V gene lost 4 bases and the J gene lost 0 bases, with 13 bases spanning the gap. This CDR3 spans 16 amino acids. Germline V lookup: CDR1 SGHRS, CDR2 YFSETQ. The DNA for the CDR3 is TGCGCCAGCAGCCCGCATGTAGTTGCAACTAATGAAAAACTGTTTTTT. Translation gives CASSPHVVATNEKLFF.

The chain uses TRBV2 and TRBJ2-5, with no clear D. There are 13 residues in the CDR3. Germline CDR1 SNHLY, CDR2 FYNNEI. Trimming stripped 4 bases from V and 5 bases from J, with 11 bases between. The CDR3: CASSVLRAETQYF. In nucleotides, the CDR3 is TGTGCCAGCAGTGTTTTGCGCGCGGAGACCCAGTACTTC.

This clonotype was seen ten or more times. The rearrangement uses TRBV5-1 and TRBJ1-4; 10 bases agree with TRBD1. Trimming took 3 bases from V and 7 from J; bases not matched to a gene: 3. CDR1 SGHRS and CDR2 YFSETQ come from the germline V gene. This CDR3 spans 14 amino acids. CDR3 in DNA: TGCGCCAGCAGCTGGGACAGGGGAGGTGAAAAACTGTTTTTT. It is translated as CASSWDRGGEKLFF.

This clonotype was detected ten times or more. V is TRBV5-1 and J is TRBJ2-3, with D maybe TRBD1 (6 bases). This CDR3 is built from 16 residues. Per germline, CDR1 SGHRS and CDR2 YFSETQ. V was trimmed by 4 bases and J by 0 bases, leaving 15 bases between them. The CDR3 reads CASSTPTGFSTDTQYF. The CDR3 DNA sequence: TGCGCCAGCAGCACCCCCACAGGGTTCAGCACAGATACGCAGTATTTT.

In its sample, this clonotype was seen many times. The genes are TRBV2 and TRBJ1-6; D unclear. This CDR3 is built from 17 residues. Germline CDR1 reads SNHLY; CDR2 reads FYNNEI. With 3 bases removed from V and 0 bases from J, the gap between germline ends came to 12 bases. The CDR3 DNA reads as TGTGCCAGCAGTGATCAGGACCCGAGCTCCTATAATTCACCCCTCCACTTT. Its protein is CASSDQDPSSYNSPLHF.

This clonotype was found many times. The V call is TRBV27, the J call TRBJ2-5, with 8 bases matching TRBD2. Germline V lookup: CDR1 MNHEY, CDR2 SMNVEV (reference sequence). This CDR3 is 16 amino acids long. The junction had 16 bases not matched to a gene; V was cut back by 8 bases and J by 5 bases. The CDR3 protein is CASPKGRGAAPETQYF. As DNA, the CDR3 is TGTGCCAGCCCCAAAGGGCGGGGGGCCGCCCCGGAGACCCAGTACTTC.

This chain connects TRBV30 to TRBJ2-1; 8 bases agree with TRBD2. CDR1 and CDR2 (germline): GTSNPN, SVGIG (reference sequence). The CDR3 loop spans 14 amino acids. J gave up 7 bases and V 1 base, and 6 bases lay outside the gene matches. The CDR3: CAWSGAGGLNEQFF. The CDR3 region has the DNA TGTGCCTGGAGTGGGGCGGGGGGCCTGAATGAGCAGTTCTTC.

In its sample, this clonotype was seen many times. V is TRBV7-3 and J is TRBJ2-1; D perhaps matches TRBD2 (7 bases). V gave up 2 bases and J gave up 3 bases, with 14 bases separating them. Germline V gene sequence: CDR1 SGHTA, CDR2 FQGTGA. The CDR3 length is 16 residues. The CDR3 loop is CASSLDGGGYYNEQFF. CDR3 sequence (DNA): TGTGCCAGCAGCTTAGATGGCGGGGGCTACTACAATGAGCAGTTCTTC.

This clonotype has a count of ten or more. The junction and the germline gene differ at one end; a read error may be behind it. This chain uses TRBV20-1 with TRBJ2-1; 7 bases align to TRBD1. Germline-derived CDR1 and CDR2 are DFQATT and SNEGSKA (reference sequence). The CDR3 covers 14 residues. The CDR3 region has the DNA TGCAGTGCTAGTGTGAGACAGGGATACAAAGAGCAGTTCTTC. Its protein product is CSASVRQGYKEQFF.

This clonotype came up many times. This sequence joins TRBV27 and TRBJ2-7; no clear D. V lost 7 bases and J lost 5, with 6 bases in between. The CDR3 runs to 10 residues. From germline, CDR1 is MNHEY and CDR2 SMNVEV (reference sequence). CDR3 loop: CASNANEQYF. DNA for the CDR3: TGTGCCAGCAACGCGAACGAGCAGTACTTC.

This clonotype was counted between two and nine times. The V and J genes are TRBV25-1 and TRBJ2-3, with 11 bases matching TRBD2. V lost 1 base, J lost 6 bases, and 6 bases stayed unmatched. The CDR3 contains 16 residues. Looked up from germline, CDR1 is MGHDK and CDR2 is SYGVNS. The CDR3 region has the DNA TGTGCCAGCAGTGAATCCCTAGCGGGGGGTACGGATACGCAGTATTTT. Translating gives CASSESLAGGTDTQYF.